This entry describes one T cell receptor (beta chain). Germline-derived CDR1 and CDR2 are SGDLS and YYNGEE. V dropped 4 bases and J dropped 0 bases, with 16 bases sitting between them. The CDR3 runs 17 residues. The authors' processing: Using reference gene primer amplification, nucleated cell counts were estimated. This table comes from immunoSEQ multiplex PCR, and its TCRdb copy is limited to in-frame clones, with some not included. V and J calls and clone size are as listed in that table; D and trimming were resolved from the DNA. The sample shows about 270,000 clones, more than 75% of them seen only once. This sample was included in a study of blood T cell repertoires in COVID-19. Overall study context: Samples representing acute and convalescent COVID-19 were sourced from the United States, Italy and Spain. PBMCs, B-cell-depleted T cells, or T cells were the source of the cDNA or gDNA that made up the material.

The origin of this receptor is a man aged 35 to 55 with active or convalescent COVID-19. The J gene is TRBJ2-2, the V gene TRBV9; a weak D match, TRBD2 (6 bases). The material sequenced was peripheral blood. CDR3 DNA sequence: TGTGCCAGCAGCCCACCCCCCGGGACTCCGAACACCGGGGAGCTGTTTTTT. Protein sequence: CASSPPPGTPNTGELFF.